This TCR beta chain was obtained from a study of blood T cell repertoires in COVID-19. On the study more broadly: Acute and convalescent COVID-19 samples came from the United States, Italy and Spain. T cells, B-cell-depleted T cells, or PBMCs supplied cDNA or gDNA.

Per the original methods: Reference gene primer amplification gave nucleated cell count estimates. This table comes from immunoSEQ multiplex PCR, and its TCRdb copy is limited to in-frame clones, with some not included. V and J calls and clone size follow that table, whereas D and trimming were derived from the DNA. The sample comprises about 170,000 clones, approximately 80% of which are singletons, and approximately 7.6% rests with the top ten. This CDR3 has 12 residues. CDR1 SEHNR and CDR2 FQNEAQ come from the germline V gene (reference sequence). The V gene lost 4 bases and the J gene lost 4 bases, with 7 bases spanning the gap. The Seattle site enrolled patients during active infection and followed them longitudinally.

The sample consisted of peripheral blood. The source is a woman older than 75 with COVID-19, enrolled during active disease. The chain carries TRBV7-9 and TRBJ1-1; D gene unclear. CDR3 bases: TGTGCCAGCAGCTGGGAGACCACTGAAGCTTTCTTT. Residues: CASSWETTEAFF.